Following are 3 T cell receptor beta chains from one sample sequenced in a study of shared clonotypes between healthy human individuals. Using immunoSEQ multiplex PCR, the repertoire was profiled, and TCRdb retains in-frame clones only, with some absent. The sample has roughly 1,000,000 clones, about 80% seen once; the top ten hold around 0.61%. Material: memory CD4+ T cells from PBMCs. Regarding subset: CD45RA-negative fraction. These receptors originate from a man between 18 and 29 years old in good health. Some clones in this sample may be carry-over from other donors' samples.

The chain carries TRBV5-1 and TRBJ2-7; 11 positions match TRBD2. Germline V gives CDR1 SGHRS, CDR2 YFSETQ. The CDR3 loop spans 15 amino acids. V trimming: 4 bases; J trimming: 5 bases; junction bases outside the gene matches: 8. The DNA for the CDR3 is TGCGCCAGCAGCCCAAGGACTAGCGGGTCGAACGAGCAGTACTTC. This gives the protein CASSPRTSGSNEQYF.

The chain employs TRBV7-2 and TRBJ2-2; D unresolved. Germline CDR1 and CDR2: SGHTA and FQGNSA. The germline V and J ends were trimmed by 2 bases and 2 bases, with 9 bases remaining between them. The CDR3 totals 15 residues. The CDR3 region is CASSLLNINTGELFF. Written as DNA, the CDR3 is TGTGCCAGCAGCTTATTGAACATAAACACCGGGGAGCTGTTTTTT.

This clone was recorded once. The chain recombines TRBV4-1 with TRBJ2-1, with 11 bases that match TRBD2. V shed 2 bases, J shed 1 base, and the junction held 4 bases outside the gene matches. The CDR3 contains 17 residues. The germline V gene has CDR1 MGHRA and CDR2 YSYEKL. The CDR3 loop is CASSQPSGRSSYNEQFF. Here the CDR3 DNA reads TGCGCCAGCAGCCAACCTAGCGGGAGGTCGTCCTACAATGAGCAGTTCTTC.